One sample yielded the 27 T cell receptor beta chains listed below, sequenced in a study of spatial heterogeneity in lung cancer. TCRdb re-called the 5' RACE reads through MiXCR, storing one row per CDR3 protein. This sample has about 3,900 distinct CDR3 sequences, with about 9% found just once. Time point indicated: sample taken at primary tumor resection. The sequencing here drew on normal lung tissue next to the tumor, taken at surgery. These receptors all stem from a female donor with early-stage non-small cell lung cancer.

This rearrangement joins TRBV4-3 to TRBJ2-5; D is perhaps TRBD1 (6 bases). Trimming shortened V by 0 bases and J by 7 bases, and 15 bases separated the two germline ends. The CDR3 is 15 residues long. Per the germline V gene, CDR1 is LGHNA and CDR2 is YSLEER. Written as DNA, the CDR3 is TGCGCCAGCAGCCAAGAACCAGGGGATCATGGGACCCAGTACTTC. It yields the protein CASSQEPGDHGTQYF.

This clonotype is large within its sample. The gene calls are TRBV12-3 or TRBV12-4 and TRBJ2-5, with no clear D. The CDR3 runs to 14 residues. With 7 bases removed from V and 11 bases from J, the gap between germline ends came to 23 bases. CDR3: CASMRNTDKSAQYF. In DNA, the CDR3 is TGTGCCAGCATGAGGAATACCGACAAGTCGGCTCAGTACTTC.

This clonotype was recorded many times. The chain carries TRBV19 and TRBJ2-1; D possibly corresponds to TRBD1 (5 bases). Germline V gene lookup returns CDR1 LNHDA and CDR2 SQIVND (reference sequence). The CDR3 extends over 14 amino acids. The V gene lost 7 bases and the J gene lost 8 bases, with 18 bases spanning the gap. The CDR3 nucleotides are TGTGCCAGTACCCCAGGGTGGGGTAACGATGAGCAGTTCTTC. Protein: CASTPGWGNDEQFF.

This clonotype was seen a single time. The rearrangement joins TRBV12-3 or TRBV12-4 to TRBJ1-1, with D hard to call. Between the trimmed V and J ends, which lost 0 bases and 4 bases, there was a span of 6 bases. This CDR3 has 13 amino acids. The CDR3 sequence: CASSLALLTEAFF. The DNA of the CDR3 is TGTGCCAGCAGTTTAGCGCTACTCACTGAAGCTTTCTTT.

By sample fraction, this clonotype is medium-sized. The chain uses TRBV3-1 and TRBJ1-4; D might be TRBD1 (5 bases). The germline V gene encodes CDR1 LGHDT and CDR2 YNNKEL (reference sequence). Trimming left V 1 base short and J 8 bases short, with 11 bases between. This CDR3 has 14 amino acids. The CDR3 spells CASSQAGEGEKLFF. The CDR3 DNA follows: TGTGCCAGCAGCCAAGCGGGGGAGGGGGAAAAACTGTTTTTT.

This clonotype is deemed medium-sized. V usage is TRBV11-2 and J usage is TRBJ2-7; D possibly corresponds to TRBD2 (6 bases). V lost 3 bases and J 7 bases, leaving 19 bases between the germline ends. The germline CDR1 and CDR2 sequences are SGHAT and FQNNGV. The CDR3 has 15 amino acids. This chain's CDR3 is CASSLEGPLGGEQYF. CDR3 in DNA: TGTGCCAGCAGCTTGGAGGGACCCCTGGGTGGGGAGCAGTACTTC. The variable domain in full, with the rest retrieved from reference TRBV11-2 and TRBJ2-7, is EAGVAQSPRYKIIEKRQSVAFWCNPISGHATLYWYQQILGQGPKLLIQFQNNGVVDDSQLPKDRFSAERLKGVDSTLKIQPAKLEDSAVYLCASSLEGPLGGEQYFGPGTRLTVT.

In DNA form, the CDR3 reads TGCAGTGCCCGGACAGGGGGCTCAAGGGGGGCCAACGTCCTGACTTTC. Its protein product is CSARTGGSRGANVLTF. The V call is TRBV20-1, the J call TRBJ2-6; 11 bases line up with TRBD1. V trimming: 6 bases; J trimming: 4 bases; junction bases outside the gene matches: 8. The CDR3 is 16 residues long. Germline CDR1 reads DFQATT; CDR2 reads SNEGSKA (reference sequence).

Within the sample, this clonotype is medium-sized. CDR3 nucleotide sequence: TGTGCCTGGAGTGAAGGGCTAGGTGAAGCTTTCTTT. Its protein product is CAWSEGLGEAFF. V and J are TRBV30 and TRBJ1-1; D remains ambiguous. This CDR3 region has 12 residues. Germline V gives CDR1 GTSNPN, CDR2 SVGIG (reference sequence). Trimming cost V 1 base and J 7 bases, with 10 bases left between them.

By share, this clonotype counts as medium-sized. V usage is TRBV5-4 and J usage is TRBJ2-5; no definite D call. CDR3 length: 11 residues. Germline V lookup: CDR1 SGHNT, CDR2 YYREEE (reference sequence). V gave up 2 bases and J gave up 4 bases, with 3 bases separating them. CDR3 sequence: CASSFRETQYF. The CDR3 DNA reads as TGTGCCAGCAGCTTTCGAGAGACCCAGTACTTC. The full variable domain, rest sourced from reference TRBV5-4 and TRBJ2-5, is ETGVTQSPTHLIKTRGQQVTLRCSSQSGHNTVSWYQQALGQGPQFIFQYYREEENGRGNFPPRFSGLQFPNYSSELNVNALELDDSALYLCASSFRETQYFGPGTRLLVL.

This chain uses TRBV4-3 with TRBJ2-7; TRBD1 aligns across 7 bases. Germline values: CDR1 LGHNA, CDR2 YSLEER. The CDR3 runs 14 residues. The trim removed 3 bases at V and 0 bases at J, leaving 2 bases unmatched. The CDR3 reads CASSQHRGSYEQYF. CDR3 sequence (DNA): TGCGCCAGCAGCCAGCACAGGGGCTCCTACGAGCAGTACTTC.

By frequency in the sample, this clonotype is medium-sized. The chain links TRBV7-3 to TRBJ2-1, with D perhaps TRBD2 (5 bases). CDR1 is SGHTA and CDR2 is FQGTGA in the germline V gene. V was cut by 5 bases and J by 1 base, with 9 bases left in between. There are 14 residues in the CDR3. In DNA, the CDR3 is TGTGCCAGCAGCCCAGACTATTCCTACAATGAGCAGTTCTTC. Amino acids: CASSPDYSYNEQFF.

By sample fraction, this clonotype is medium-sized. The chain employs TRBV11-3 and TRBJ2-2; unclear D gene. The CDR3 has 12 residues. V gave up 5 bases and J gave up 5 bases, with 6 bases separating them. From germline, CDR1 is SGHNT and CDR2 YENEEA. The CDR3 coding sequence is TGTGCCAGCAGCCCTAGAACCGGGGAGCTGTTTTTT. Its translation: CASSPRTGELFF.

This clonotype has just a few counts. The V gene is TRBV7-3, the J gene TRBJ2-5, with TRBD2 matching 7 bases. J lost 9 bases, V lost 5 bases, and 12 bases had no gene match. The germline CDR1 and CDR2 sequences are SGHTA and FQGTGA. This CDR3 has 14 residues. The CDR3 here is CASSPGTTPPAQYF. The CDR3 nucleotides are TGTGCCAGCAGCCCAGGGACTACCCCCCCGGCCCAGTACTTC.

Within the sample, this clonotype is medium-sized. The rearrangement uses TRBV6-5 and TRBJ2-7; 10 bases are shared with TRBD2. In germline, CDR1 is MNHEY, CDR2 SVGAGI. The CDR3 has 13 residues. J was trimmed by 5 bases and V by 8 bases; bases with no gene match: 6. CDR3 coding DNA: TGTGCCAGCTCTAGCGGGAGTCTCGACGAGCAGTACTTC. It codes for CASSSGSLDEQYF.

This clonotype is judged medium-sized. In nucleotides, the CDR3 is TGTGCCATCAGCACAACAGGGGCGGGCGGGGAGCTGTTTTTT. This codes for CAISTTGAGGELFF. The chain couples TRBV10-3 to TRBJ2-2, with TRBD1 matching over 7 bases. The CDR3 totals 14 residues. Per the germline V gene, CDR1 is ENHRY and CDR2 is SYGVKD. The ends lost 6 bases at V and 7 bases at J; junction bases unmatched: 8.

Relative to its sample, this clonotype is medium-sized (0.01 to 0.1%). The rearrangement links TRBV11-1 to TRBJ2-2, with D possibly TRBD1 on 6 matching bases. The germline CDR1 and CDR2 sequences are SGHAT and FQDESV (reference sequence). The germline V and J ends were trimmed by 5 bases and 5 bases, with 18 bases remaining between them. The CDR3 is made up of 16 amino acids. This CDR3 is CASSPMSGQGTGELFF. The CDR3 DNA follows: TGTGCCAGCAGCCCTATGTCCGGGCAGGGGACCGGGGAGCTGTTTTTT.

In its sample, this clonotype is medium-sized. The rearrangement joins TRBV6-1 to TRBJ2-7; D is perhaps TRBD2 (6 bases). CDR1 is MNHNS and CDR2 is SASEGT in the germline V gene. This CDR3 has 12 residues. Trimming removed 4 bases at V and 12 bases at J, with 16 bases between. CDR3: CASSVGGDRLYF. The CDR3 region has the DNA TGTGCCAGCAGTGTCGGGGGAGATAGGCTGTACTTC.

Concerning this clonotype: A read error is possible here, since a much larger clone lies one base away. The gene calls are TRBV4-3 and TRBJ2-7, with a possible D match to TRBD2 (6 bases). CDR1 LGHNA and CDR2 YSLEER come from the germline V gene. Trimming cost V 5 bases and J 2 bases, with 16 bases left between them. The CDR3 extends over 15 amino acids. The CDR3 sequence: CASSLGTGGAYEQYF. The CDR3 DNA is TGCGCCAGCAGCTTAGGGACTGGCGGGGCCTACGAGCAGTACTTC.

By proportion, this clonotype is large (0.1 to 1%). V and J are TRBV11-1 and TRBJ2-5; tentative D call: TRBD2 (5 bases). Germline assignment: CDR1 SGHAT and CDR2 FQDESV (reference sequence). Trimming left V 4 bases short and J 5 bases short, with 8 bases between. The CDR3 is made up of 12 amino acids. This CDR3 reads CASSSEGETQYF. CDR3 bases: TGTGCCAGCAGCTCCGAGGGCGAGACCCAGTACTTC.

Within the sample, this clonotype is medium-sized. The chain carries TRBV7-2 and TRBJ2-4; either TRBD1 or TRBD2 may fit D (6 bases each). V gave up 7 bases and J gave up 5 bases, with 15 bases separating them. The CDR3 length is 14 residues. Germline CDR1 SGHTA, CDR2 FQGNSA. The CDR3 spells CASILGGSQNIQYF. CDR3 DNA: TGTGCCAGCATCCTAGGGGGGAGCCAAAACATTCAGTACTTC.

This clonotype is categorized as medium-sized. The J gene is TRBJ2-3, the V gene TRBV19; D is possibly TRBD2 (5 bases). The CDR3 totals 13 residues. The germline gives CDR1 LNHDA, CDR2 SQIVND (reference sequence). V shed 6 bases and J shed 2 bases, with 9 bases lying between them. CDR3 amino acids: CASSPRDTDTQYF. The CDR3 bases are TGTGCCAGTAGCCCCCGGGACACAGATACGCAGTATTTT.

By sample fraction, this clonotype is large. V and J are TRBV7-2 and TRBJ1-2, with D perhaps TRBD1 (5 bases). The V end lost 5 bases, the J end lost 8 bases, and 12 bases lay between the germline ends. CDR1 is SGHTA, CDR2 FQGNSA, per germline. The CDR3 runs to 12 residues. Here the CDR3 DNA reads TGTGCCAGCAGCCCAATGGGGCGCGGCTACACCTTC. Protein: CASSPMGRGYTF. Filled out from reference TRBV7-2 and TRBJ1-2, the complete variable domain reads GAGVSQSPSNKVTEKGKDVELRCDPISGHTALYWYRQSLGQGLEFLIYFQGNSAPDKSGLPSDRFSAERTGGSVSTLTIQRTQQEDSAVYLCASSPMGRGYTFGSGTRLTVV.

This clonotype is judged medium-sized. This chain joins TRBV6-2 or TRBV6-3 and TRBJ2-1, with TRBD2 identical over 8 bases. Germline lookup yields CDR1 MNHEY and CDR2 SVGEGT. V lost 5 bases, J lost 0 bases, and 3 bases stayed unmatched. The CDR3 has 15 amino acids. CDR3: CASSQTSASYNEQFF. In DNA form, the CDR3 reads TGTGCCAGCAGTCAGACTAGCGCCTCCTACAATGAGCAGTTCTTC.

This clonotype is termed medium-sized. The CDR3 here is CASMGAGGPYEQYF. The CDR3 nucleotides read TGTGCCAGCATGGGGGCGGGGGGACCCTACGAGCAGTACTTC. This chain links TRBV2 with TRBJ2-7; 8 bases match TRBD2. The length of the CDR3 is 14 residues. CDR1 and CDR2 from the germline V gene are SNHLY and FYNNEI. V was pared by 7 bases and J by 2 bases, with 7 bases of the junction left unmatched.

The V gene is TRBV2, the J gene TRBJ1-1, with D possibly being TRBD1 (6 bases). Trimming stripped 7 bases from V and 0 bases from J, with 9 bases between. The germline CDR1 and CDR2 sequences are SNHLY and FYNNEI. The CDR3 contains 13 residues. The DNA of the CDR3 is TGTGCCAGCATCGGACAGCTGAACACTGAAGCTTTCTTT. This translates into CASIGQLNTEAFF.

This clonotype is labeled medium-sized. The rearrangement joins TRBV7-9 to TRBJ1-3; maybe TRBD1 (6 bases). Germline CDR1 and CDR2: SEHNR and FQNEAQ (reference sequence). The CDR3 length is 17 residues. Trimming shortened V by 5 bases and J by 0 bases, and 17 bases separated the two germline ends. The CDR3 coding sequence is TGTGCCAGCAGCCGTAGGGGGGCCGAATACTCTGGAAACACCATATATTTT. Residues: CASSRRGAEYSGNTIYF.

This clonotype rates as medium-sized. The V call is TRBV7-8, the J call TRBJ1-6; D is undetermined. The CDR3 has 14 amino acids. Looked up from germline, CDR1 is SGHVS and CDR2 is FQNEAQ. Deletions cut 3 bases from V and 8 bases from J, with 11 bases between. The CDR3 sequence is CASSFFGYDSPLHF. The CDR3 bases are TGTGCCAGCAGCTTCTTCGGTTATGATTCACCCCTCCACTTT.